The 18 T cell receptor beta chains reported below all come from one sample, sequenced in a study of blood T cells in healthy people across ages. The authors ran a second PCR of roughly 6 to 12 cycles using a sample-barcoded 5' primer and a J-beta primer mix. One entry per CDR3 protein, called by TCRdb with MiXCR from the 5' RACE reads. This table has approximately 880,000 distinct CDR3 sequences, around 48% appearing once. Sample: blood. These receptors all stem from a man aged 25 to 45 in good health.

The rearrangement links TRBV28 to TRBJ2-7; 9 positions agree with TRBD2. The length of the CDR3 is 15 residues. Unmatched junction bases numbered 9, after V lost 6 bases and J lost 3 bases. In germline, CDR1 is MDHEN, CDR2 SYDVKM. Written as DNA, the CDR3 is TGTGCCAGCAGCACAACCAGCGGGGGGATCTACGAGCAGTACTTC. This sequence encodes CASSTTSGGIYEQYF. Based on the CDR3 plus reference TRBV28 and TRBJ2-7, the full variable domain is DVKVTQSSRYLVKRTGEKVFLECVQDMDHENMFWYRQDPGLGLRLIYFSYDVKMKEKGDIPEGYSVSREKKERFSLILESASTNQTSMYLCASSTTSGGIYEQYFGPGTRLTVT.

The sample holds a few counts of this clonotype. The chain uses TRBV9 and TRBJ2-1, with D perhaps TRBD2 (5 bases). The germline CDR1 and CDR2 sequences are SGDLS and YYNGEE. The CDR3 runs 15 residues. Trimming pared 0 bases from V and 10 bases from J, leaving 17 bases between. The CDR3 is CASSVETGYLTEQFF. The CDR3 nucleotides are TGTGCCAGCAGCGTAGAGACGGGATACCTTACAGAGCAGTTCTTC.

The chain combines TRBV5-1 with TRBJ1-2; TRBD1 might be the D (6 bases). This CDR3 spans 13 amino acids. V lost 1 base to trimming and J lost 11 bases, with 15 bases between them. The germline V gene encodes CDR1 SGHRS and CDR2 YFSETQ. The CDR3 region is CASSLSPQGLYTF. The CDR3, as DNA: TGCGCCAGCAGCTTGTCGCCCCAGGGGTTGTACACCTTC.

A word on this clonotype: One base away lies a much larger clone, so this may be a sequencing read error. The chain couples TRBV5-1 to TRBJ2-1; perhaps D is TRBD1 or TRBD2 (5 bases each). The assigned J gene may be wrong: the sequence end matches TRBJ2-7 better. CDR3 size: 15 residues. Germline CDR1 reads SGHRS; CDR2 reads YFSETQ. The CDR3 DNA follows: TGCGCCAGCAGCTTACGGCAGGGACCCTACAATGAGCAGTACTTC. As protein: CASSLRQGPYNEQYF.

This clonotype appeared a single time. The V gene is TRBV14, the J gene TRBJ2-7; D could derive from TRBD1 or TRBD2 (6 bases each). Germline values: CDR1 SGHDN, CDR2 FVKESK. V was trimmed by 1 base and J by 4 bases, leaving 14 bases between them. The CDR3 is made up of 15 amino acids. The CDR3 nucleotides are TGTGCCAGCAGCCAAGCGCGGGACACGGATTACGAGCAGTACTTC. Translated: CASSQARDTDYEQYF.

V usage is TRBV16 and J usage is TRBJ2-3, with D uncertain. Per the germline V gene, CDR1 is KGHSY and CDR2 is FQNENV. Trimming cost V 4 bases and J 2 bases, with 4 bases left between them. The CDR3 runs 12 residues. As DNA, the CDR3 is TGTGCCAGCAGCCCTATCACAGATACGCAGTATTTT. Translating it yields CASSPITDTQYF.

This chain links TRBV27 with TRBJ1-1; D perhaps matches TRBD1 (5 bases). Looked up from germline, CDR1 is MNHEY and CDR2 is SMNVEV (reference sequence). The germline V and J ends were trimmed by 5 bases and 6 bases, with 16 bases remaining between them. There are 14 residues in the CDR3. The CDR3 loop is CASSVGPGTAEAFF. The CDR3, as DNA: TGTGCCAGCAGTGTGGGACCGGGGACTGCTGAAGCTTTCTTT.

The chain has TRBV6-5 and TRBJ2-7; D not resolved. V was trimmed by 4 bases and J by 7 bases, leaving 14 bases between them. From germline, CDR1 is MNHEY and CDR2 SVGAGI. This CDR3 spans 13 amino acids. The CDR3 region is CASSSPSYNEQYF. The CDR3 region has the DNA TGTGCCAGCAGTTCCCCAAGCTACAATGAGCAGTACTTC.

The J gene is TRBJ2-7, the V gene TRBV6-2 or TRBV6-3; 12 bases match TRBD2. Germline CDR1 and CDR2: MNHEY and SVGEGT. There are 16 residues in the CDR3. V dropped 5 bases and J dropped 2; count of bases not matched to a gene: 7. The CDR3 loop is CASSRTSGVQTYEQYF. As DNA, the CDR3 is TGTGCCAGCAGTCGGACTAGCGGGGTTCAAACCTACGAGCAGTACTTC.

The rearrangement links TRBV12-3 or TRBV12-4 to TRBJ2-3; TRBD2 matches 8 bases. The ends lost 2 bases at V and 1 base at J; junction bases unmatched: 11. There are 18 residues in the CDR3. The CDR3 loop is CASSLNTGGGRRTDTQYF. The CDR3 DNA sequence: TGTGCCAGCAGTTTAAATACGGGCGGGGGGCGTCGCACAGATACGCAGTATTTT.

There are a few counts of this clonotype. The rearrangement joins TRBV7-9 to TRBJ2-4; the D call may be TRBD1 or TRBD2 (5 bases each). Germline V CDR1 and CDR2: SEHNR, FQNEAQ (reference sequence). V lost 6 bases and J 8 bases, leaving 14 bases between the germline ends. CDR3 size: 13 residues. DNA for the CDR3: TGTGCCAGCAGAAGGGACGTGGGGGACATTCAGTACTTC. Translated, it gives CASRRDVGDIQYF.

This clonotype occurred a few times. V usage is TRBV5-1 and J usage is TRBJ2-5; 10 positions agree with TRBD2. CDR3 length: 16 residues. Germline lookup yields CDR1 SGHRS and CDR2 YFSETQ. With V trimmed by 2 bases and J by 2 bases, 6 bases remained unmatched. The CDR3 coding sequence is TGCGCCAGCAGCTTATCCGCTAGCGGGAGTCAAGAGACCCAGTACTTC. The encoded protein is CASSLSASGSQETQYF.

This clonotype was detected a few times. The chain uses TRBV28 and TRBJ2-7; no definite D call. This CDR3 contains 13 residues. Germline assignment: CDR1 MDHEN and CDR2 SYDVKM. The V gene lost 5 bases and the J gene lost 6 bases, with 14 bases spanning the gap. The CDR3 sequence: CASSRPASLEQYF. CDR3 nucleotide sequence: TGTGCCAGCAGTCGCCCCGCTAGTCTCGAGCAGTACTTC.

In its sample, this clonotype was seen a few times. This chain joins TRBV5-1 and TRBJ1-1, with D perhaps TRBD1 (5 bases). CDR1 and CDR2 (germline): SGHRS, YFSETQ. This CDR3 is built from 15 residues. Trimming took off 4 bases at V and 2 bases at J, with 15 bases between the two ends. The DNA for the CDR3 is TGCGCCAGCAGCCCGGGGACGGACGAAAACACTGAAGCTTTCTTT. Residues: CASSPGTDENTEAFF.

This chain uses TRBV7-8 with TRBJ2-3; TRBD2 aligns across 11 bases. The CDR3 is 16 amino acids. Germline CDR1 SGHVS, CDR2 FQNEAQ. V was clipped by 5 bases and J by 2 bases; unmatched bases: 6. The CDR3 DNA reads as TGTGCCAGCAGCGGCCCTAGCGGGGGGATCACAGATACGCAGTATTTT. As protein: CASSGPSGGITDTQYF.

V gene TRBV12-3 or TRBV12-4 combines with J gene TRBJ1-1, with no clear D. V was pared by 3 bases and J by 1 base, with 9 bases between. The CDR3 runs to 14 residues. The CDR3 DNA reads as TGTGCCAGCAGTTTCACATCTCGGAACACTGAAGCTTTCTTT. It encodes CASSFTSRNTEAFF.

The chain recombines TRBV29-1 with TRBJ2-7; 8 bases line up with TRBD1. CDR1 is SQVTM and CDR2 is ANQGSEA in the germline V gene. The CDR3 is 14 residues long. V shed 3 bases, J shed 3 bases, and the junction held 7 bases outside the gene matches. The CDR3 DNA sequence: TGCAGCGTTGAGGCGGCAGGGGGCGTCTACGAGCAGTACTTC. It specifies CSVEAAGGVYEQYF.

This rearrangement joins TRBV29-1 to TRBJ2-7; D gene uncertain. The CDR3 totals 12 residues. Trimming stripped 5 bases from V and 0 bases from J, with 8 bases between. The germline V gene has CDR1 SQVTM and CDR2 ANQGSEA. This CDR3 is CSVKGISYEQYF. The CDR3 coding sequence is TGCAGCGTTAAAGGGATCTCCTACGAGCAGTACTTC.